Listed here are 11 T cell receptor beta chains from one sample, sequenced in a study of T cell changes during pregnancy in multiple sclerosis. Libraries were prepared by immunoSEQ multiplex PCR; TCRdb keeps only in-frame clonotypes and omits some of them. The sample has about 53,000 clones, over 85% seen once. Sequencing used CD8+ T cells from peripheral blood mononuclear cells, obtained before pregnancy. The receptors derive from a female donor with multiple sclerosis, enrolled in a pregnancy study.

The CDR3 is CASSSTGGITEAFF. CDR3 nucleotide sequence: TGTGCCAGCAGTTCCACAGGGGGGATTACTGAAGCTTTCTTT. The chain recombines TRBV27 with TRBJ1-1, with 8 bases lining up with TRBD1. In germline, CDR1 is MNHEY, CDR2 SMNVEV (reference sequence). V dropped 4 bases and J dropped 5; count of bases not matched to a gene: 6. There are 14 residues in the CDR3.

V is TRBV7-6 and J is TRBJ2-3; 11 nucleotides match TRBD2. The CDR3 extends over 19 amino acids. Trimming at V came to 0 bases and at J to 0 bases, leaving 8 bases not matched to a gene. Germline V CDR1 and CDR2: SGHVS, FNYEAQ. CDR3 sequence (DNA): TGTGCCAGCAGCTTAGCGAAGACTAGCGGGGCTTCTAGCACAGATACGCAGTATTTT. The encoded protein is CASSLAKTSGASSTDTQYF.

The genes are TRBV25-1 and TRBJ1-4; D is unresolved. In germline, CDR1 is MGHDK, CDR2 SYGVNS. The CDR3 spans 13 residues. V lost 4 bases and J lost 0, with 3 bases in between. The CDR3 region has the DNA TGTGCCAGCAGTGCAGCAACTAATGAAAAACTGTTTTTT. It is translated as CASSAATNEKLFF.

The CDR3: CASSHDSSYEQYF. Written as DNA, the CDR3 is TGTGCCAGCAGCCATGACAGCTCCTACGAGCAGTACTTC. The rearrangement joins TRBV6-6 to TRBJ2-7, with D possibly matching TRBD1 (5 bases). The CDR3 has 13 amino acids. From germline, CDR1 is MNHNY and CDR2 SVGAGI (reference sequence). Trimming removed 6 bases from V and 0 bases from J, with 9 bases in between.

This clone was seen more than once but under ten times. The chain couples TRBV6-4 to TRBJ2-6; D might be TRBD1 (6 bases). The V end was cut by 2 bases, the J end by 4 bases, with 12 bases between. The V gene's germline CDR1 is MRHNA and CDR2 SNTAGT. This CDR3 spans 16 amino acids. The CDR3 loop reads CASSDTRTDGANVLTF. The CDR3 nucleotides are TGTGCCAGCAGTGACACCCGGACAGACGGGGCCAACGTCCTGACTTTC.

This chain links TRBV5-6 with TRBJ1-2; D ambiguous. V lost 6 bases to trimming and J lost 2 bases, with 17 bases between them. CDR1 SGHDT and CDR2 YYEEEE come from the germline V gene. This CDR3 is built from 15 residues. This chain's CDR3 is CASTGWTTQNYGYTF. In nucleotides, the CDR3 is TGTGCCAGCACCGGCTGGACTACTCAAAACTATGGCTACACCTTC.

The chain links TRBV30 to TRBJ2-1; 7 bases fit TRBD2. The CDR3 totals 14 residues. J was trimmed by 8 bases and V by 0 bases; bases with no gene match: 7. CDR1 is GTSNPN, CDR2 SVGIG, per germline (reference sequence). The CDR3 region has the DNA TGTGCCTGGAGTGTCGTCGGGGGGTGGGATGAGCAGTTCTTC. Translation gives CAWSVVGGWDEQFF.

This clone was found a few times. V and J are TRBV7-9 and TRBJ2-7; D call uncertain. This CDR3 has 10 residues. Trimming removed 4 bases from V and 7 bases from J, with 5 bases in between. Germline assignment: CDR1 SEHNR and CDR2 FQNEAQ (reference sequence). CDR3 residues: CASSSNEQYF. In DNA, the CDR3 is TGTGCCAGCAGCTCAAATGAGCAGTACTTC.

This clone was recorded only once. J is TRBJ1-5 and V is TRBV4-2; D possibly corresponds to TRBD1 (5 bases). The germline CDR1 and CDR2 sequences are LGHNA and YNFKEQ. Trimming shortened V by 2 bases and J by 5 bases, and 13 bases separated the two germline ends. The CDR3 consists of 15 residues. The CDR3 coding sequence is TGTGCCAGCAGCCAATCGTCGGACAACTATCAGCCCCAGCATTTT. This encodes CASSQSSDNYQPQHF.

This chain connects TRBV7-6 to TRBJ2-1; D remains unclear. The CDR3 length is 19 residues. In germline, CDR1 is SGHVS, CDR2 FNYEAQ. V was pared by 0 bases and J by 0 bases, with 18 bases between. The CDR3 nucleotides are TGTGCCAGCAGCTTAGCCCCCCCTCCGACTTTCAGCTCCTACAATGAGCAGTTCTTC. Amino acids: CASSLAPPPTFSSYNEQFF.

The chain links TRBV5-1 to TRBJ2-7; TRBD1 aligns across 11 bases. The CDR3 runs to 14 residues. J was trimmed by 3 bases and V by 4 bases; bases with no gene match: 3. Germline CDR1 is SGHRS and CDR2 is YFSETQ. CDR3 DNA: TGCGCCAGCAGCAGGACAGGGGGCGGCTACGAGCAGTACTTC. Protein product: CASSRTGGGYEQYF.